Listed here is a single TCR beta chain. The antigen remains unidentified. The data derive from a study of siplizumab effects on memory and regulatory T cells. Study results and limitations: Among sequences traceable to unstimulated CD4+ memory cells, alloreactive ones were significantly reduced by siplizumab. Memory cells seemed less diverse than naive T cells, which also seemed major contributors to the alloresponse. Siplizumab gave mappable alloreactive CD4+ clones an average Treg-derived fraction of under 75%, against roughly 27% in controls. About 80-97% of proliferating CD4+ or CD8+ clones had no assignable naive or memory phenotype.

The method was immunoSEQ multiplex PCR; TCRdb's version includes in-frame clones alone and lacks a portion of them. Among around 120,000 clones listed, around 94% were seen once. The CDR3 consists of 13 residues. Per the germline V gene, CDR1 is SGHRS and CDR2 is YFSETQ. J was trimmed by 6 bases and V by 2 bases; bases with no gene match: 3. The TCR comes from a human donor in good health. Sequenced: non-Treg CD4+ T cells sorted from blood. This chain joins TRBV5-1 and TRBJ1-2; TRBD1 aligns across 8 bases. The CDR3, as DNA: TGCGCCAGCAGCTTCAACAGGGGGGATGGCTACACCTTC. The encoded protein is CASSFNRGDGYTF.